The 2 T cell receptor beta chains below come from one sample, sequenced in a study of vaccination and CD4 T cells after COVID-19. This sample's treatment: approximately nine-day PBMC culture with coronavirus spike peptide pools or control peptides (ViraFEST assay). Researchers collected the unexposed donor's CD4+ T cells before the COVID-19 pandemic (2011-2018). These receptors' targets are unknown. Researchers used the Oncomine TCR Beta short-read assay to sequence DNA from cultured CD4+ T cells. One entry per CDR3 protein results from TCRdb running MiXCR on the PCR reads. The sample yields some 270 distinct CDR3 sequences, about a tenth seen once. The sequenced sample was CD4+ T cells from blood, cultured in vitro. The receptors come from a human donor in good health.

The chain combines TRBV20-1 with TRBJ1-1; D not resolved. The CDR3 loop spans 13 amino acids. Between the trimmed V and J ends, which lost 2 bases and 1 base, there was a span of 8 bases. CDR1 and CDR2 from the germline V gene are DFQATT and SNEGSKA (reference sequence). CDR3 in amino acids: CSARFRKNTEAFF. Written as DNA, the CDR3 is TGCAGTGCTAGATTCAGGAAGAACACTGAAGCTTTCTTT.

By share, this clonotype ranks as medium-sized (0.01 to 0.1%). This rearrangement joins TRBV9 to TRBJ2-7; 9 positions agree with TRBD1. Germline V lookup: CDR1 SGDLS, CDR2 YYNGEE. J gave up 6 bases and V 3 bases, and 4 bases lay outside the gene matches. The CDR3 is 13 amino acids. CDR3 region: CASSGTGDREQYF. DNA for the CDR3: TGTGCCAGCAGCGGGACAGGGGACCGCGAGCAGTACTTC.